This entry lists 2 T cell receptor beta chains sequenced from one sample in a study of blood T cell repertoires in COVID-19. The assay was immunoSEQ multiplex PCR, and TCRdb's table has in-frame clones only and misses some. The sample consists of a few hundred thousand clones, 75% to 95% of them appearing once. Specimen: peripheral blood. The source of these receptors is a woman aged 25 to 45 with COVID-19, enrolled during active disease.

In its sample, this clone was seen a few times. This sequence joins TRBV2 and TRBJ1-4; tentative D call: TRBD1 (6 bases). Germline CDR1 SNHLY, CDR2 FYNNEI. Trimming cost V 6 bases and J 6 bases, with 17 bases left between them. This CDR3 has 15 amino acids. CDR3 in amino acids: CASSSEGDKDEKLFF. For the CDR3, the DNA is TGTGCCAGCAGCAGCGAGGGGGATAAGGATGAAAAACTGTTTTTT.

The genes are TRBV12-5 and TRBJ1-1; no definite D call. The germline gives CDR1 LGHNT, CDR2 FRNRAP. The CDR3 spans 13 residues. Deletions cut 0 bases from V and 7 bases from J, with 9 bases between. CDR3 bases: TGTGCTAGTGGTTTGGTACTCGGTAGTGAAGCTTTCTTT. Its protein is CASGLVLGSEAFF.